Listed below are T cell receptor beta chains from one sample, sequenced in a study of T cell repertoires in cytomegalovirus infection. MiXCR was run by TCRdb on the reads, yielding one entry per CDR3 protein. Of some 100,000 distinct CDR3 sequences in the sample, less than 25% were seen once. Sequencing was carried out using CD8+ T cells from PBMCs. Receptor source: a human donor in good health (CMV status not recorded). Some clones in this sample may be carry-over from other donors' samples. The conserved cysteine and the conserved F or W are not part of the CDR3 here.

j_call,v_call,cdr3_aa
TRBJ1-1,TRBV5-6,ASSFGGWPRDTEAF
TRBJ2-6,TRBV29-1,SAKTSGGLGANVLT
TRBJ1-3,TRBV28,ASSLDREDSGNTIY
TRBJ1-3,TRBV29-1,SVLTGELSGNTIY
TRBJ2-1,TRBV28,ASRGRGSYNEQF
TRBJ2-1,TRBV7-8,ASSPRLAGVLDEQF
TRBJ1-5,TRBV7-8,ASSSRDRAYQPQH
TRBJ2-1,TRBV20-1,SARVSSGGSSSYNEQF
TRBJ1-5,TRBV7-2,ASSPNGYSNQPQH
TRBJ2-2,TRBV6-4,ASSDGTGGTGELF
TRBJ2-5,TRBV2,ASTSTWETQY
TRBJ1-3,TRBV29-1,SVVLRRDRAHGNTIY
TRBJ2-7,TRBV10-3,AISADTPEQY
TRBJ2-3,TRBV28,ASIGQSSTDTQY
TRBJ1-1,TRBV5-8,ASVQWAPRGTEAF
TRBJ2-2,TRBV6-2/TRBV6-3,ASSYSPQAFVELF
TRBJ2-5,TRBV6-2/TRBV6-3,ASWTAGGPETQY
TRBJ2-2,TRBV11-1,ASSLILAGGPGTGELF
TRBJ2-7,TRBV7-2,ASSPGSGLAGSYEQY
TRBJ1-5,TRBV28,ASGHYWVETDYSNQPQH
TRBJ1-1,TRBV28,ASSSLDRASEGTEAF
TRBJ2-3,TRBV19,ASSADRGTTDTQY
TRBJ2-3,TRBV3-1,ASSQEGTASTDTQY
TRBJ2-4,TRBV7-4,ASSRQGY
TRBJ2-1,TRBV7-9,ASSLASGRHEQF
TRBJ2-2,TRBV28,ASKGDTGELF
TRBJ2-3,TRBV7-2,ASSRFSGTSTDTQY
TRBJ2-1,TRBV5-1,ASIDHNEQF
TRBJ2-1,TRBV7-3,ASSLTVARGNEQF
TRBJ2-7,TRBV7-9,ASSLTGALSYEQY
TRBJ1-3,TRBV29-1,SVDAGTSSGNTIY
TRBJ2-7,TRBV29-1,SASSGRGYEQY
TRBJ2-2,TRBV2,ASTETTGELF
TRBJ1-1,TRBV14,ASSQGLVNTEAF
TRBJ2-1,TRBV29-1,SVRTGMVTNEQF
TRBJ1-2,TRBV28,ASSSPGTGHGYT
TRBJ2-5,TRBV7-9,ASSPGQGASETQY
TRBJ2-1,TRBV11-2,ASTASGRNEQF
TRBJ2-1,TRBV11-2,ASSFLSEEARYNEQF
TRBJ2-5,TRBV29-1,SVEIQPGETQY